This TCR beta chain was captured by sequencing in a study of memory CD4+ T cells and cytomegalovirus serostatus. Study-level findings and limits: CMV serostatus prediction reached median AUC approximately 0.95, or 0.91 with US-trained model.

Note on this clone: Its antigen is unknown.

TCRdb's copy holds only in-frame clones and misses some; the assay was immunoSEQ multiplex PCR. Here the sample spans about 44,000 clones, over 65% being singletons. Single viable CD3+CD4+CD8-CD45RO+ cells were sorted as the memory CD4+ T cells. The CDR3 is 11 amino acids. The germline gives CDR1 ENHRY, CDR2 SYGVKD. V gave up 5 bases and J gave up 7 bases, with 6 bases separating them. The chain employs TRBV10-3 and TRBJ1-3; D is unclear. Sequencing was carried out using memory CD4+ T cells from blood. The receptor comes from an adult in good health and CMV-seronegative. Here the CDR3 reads CAISPKNTIYF. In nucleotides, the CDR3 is TGTGCCATCAGTCCCAAGAACACCATATATTTT.